The 2 T cell receptor beta chains reported below all come from one sample, sequenced in a study of spatial heterogeneity in lung cancer. Using its own MiXCR run on the 5' RACE reads, TCRdb lists one record per CDR3 protein. The top ten hold around an eighth of the sample, which has about 50,000 distinct CDR3 sequences, less than 8.5% seen once. Time point noted: sample taken at primary tumor resection. Unsorted whole RNA samples from tumor, nontumor lung or frozen PBMC were sequenced. Sequencing used PBMCs, obtained at surgery. All receptors derive from a female donor with early-stage non-small cell lung cancer.

This clonotype came up many times. The rearrangement links TRBV3-1 to TRBJ2-7; a possible D gene is TRBD2 (6 bases). Germline values: CDR1 LGHDT, CDR2 YNNKEL (reference sequence). This CDR3 spans 15 amino acids. Trimming stripped 0 bases from V and 6 bases from J, with 15 bases between. Written as DNA, the CDR3 is TGTGCCAGCAGCCAAGATAGGCTAGCGTTTGGCGAGCAGTACTTC. Translated, it gives CASSQDRLAFGEQYF.

Worth noting for this clonotype: The germline gene is not matched at one end of the junction; a read error may be the cause. The V call is TRBV2, the J call TRBJ2-1; TRBD2 is a possible D gene (5 bases). Germline V lookup: CDR1 SNHLY, CDR2 FYNNEI. The CDR3 length is 13 residues. The CDR3 DNA sequence: TGTGTCAGCACCGGGAACCGTTACAATGAGCAGTTCTTC. Encoded protein: CVSTGNRYNEQFF.